This TCR beta chain was captured by sequencing in a study of cytomegalovirus exposure and HLA in healthy donors. PCR primers comprised 60 Vbeta and 13 Jbeta primers. Libraries were prepared by immunoSEQ multiplex PCR; TCRdb keeps only in-frame clonotypes and omits some of them. Of 65,000 to 90,000 clones listed, 65% to 75% are singletons. Input material: PBMCs. The TCR originated in a man between 60 and 70 years old in good health and CMV-seronegative.

CDR3 amino acids: CASSQKQRRARGDYGYTF. Written as DNA, the CDR3 is TGCGCCAGCAGCCAAAAACAAAGACGGGCCAGGGGGGACTATGGCTACACCTTC. The V call is TRBV4-1, the J call TRBJ1-2; 7 bases are shared with TRBD1. In germline, CDR1 is MGHRA, CDR2 YSYEKL. The CDR3 sequence is 18 residues long. V was pared by 2 bases and J by 3 bases, with 15 bases of the junction left unmatched.